The source of this T cell receptor beta chain is a study of OX40 agonist ivuxolimab in advanced cancers. Study observations and caveats: Expanded clones were, on average, more numerous among CD8+ T cells than CD4+. At 0.1 to 3.0 mg/kg, clonal expansion of CD4+ and CD8+ blood T cells had occurred by week 6.

The method was immunoSEQ multiplex PCR; TCRdb's version includes in-frame clones alone and lacks a portion of them. This table has about 91,000 clones, roughly 87% appearing once. A word on this clone: Its matching antigen is unknown.

Trimming took 3 bases from V and 6 from J; bases not matched to a gene: 8. CDR3 length equals 15 residues. In germline, CDR1 is LNHDA, CDR2 SQIVND (reference sequence). The TCR sequence derives from an adult with an advanced solid tumor such as melanoma, head and neck, liver or kidney cancer. The material was CD4+ or CD8+ T cells sorted from blood, obtained in a trial of the OX40 agonist ivuxolimab. V gene TRBV19 combines with J gene TRBJ1-5; TRBD1 aligns across 7 bases. The CDR3 sequence: CASSILDREVQPQHF. The CDR3 bases are TGTGCCAGTAGTATCCTTGACAGGGAAGTTCAGCCCCAGCATTTT.